The 3 T cell receptor beta chains given below trace back to one sample, sequenced in a study of cytomegalovirus exposure and HLA in healthy donors. PCR amplification relied on 60 Vbeta primers (plus 13 Jbeta primers). Assay: immunoSEQ multiplex PCR; the TCRdb copy retains only in-frame clones and omits some. This table has approximately 190,000 clones, 65% to 85% appearing once. What was sequenced was PBMCs. The receptors here all came from a man aged 45-65 years in good health and CMV-seronegative.

V gene TRBV4-1 combines with J gene TRBJ1-3; no clear D gene. Per germline, CDR1 MGHRA and CDR2 YSYEKL. V was clipped by 6 bases and J by 3 bases, with 15 bases between them. This CDR3 spans 15 amino acids. The CDR3 DNA reads TGCGCCAGCAGTCAGTCCCCGAGGGTTGGAAACACCATATATTTT. Translated: CASSQSPRVGNTIYF.

The chain recombines TRBV18 with TRBJ2-1; the D gene is possibly TRBD2 (6 bases). The CDR3 covers 12 residues. Germline V gene data show CDR1 as KGHSH and CDR2 as LQKENI. Trimming took off 5 bases at V and 6 bases at J, with 8 bases between the two ends. CDR3 protein: CASSARGNEQFF. CDR3 coding DNA: TGTGCCAGCTCAGCGCGGGGCAATGAGCAGTTCTTC.

The CDR3 nucleotides are TGCGCCAGCAGCTTAGGGACAGGGGTGGAGGAGCAGTACTTC. Its protein is CASSLGTGVEEQYF. The chain carries TRBV5-1 and TRBJ2-7; 10 bases align to TRBD1. Trimming removed 2 bases from V and 7 bases from J; junction bases left unmatched: 6. Germline values: CDR1 SGHRS, CDR2 YFSETQ. CDR3 length: 14 amino acids.